This T cell receptor (beta chain) was sequenced for a study of T cells expressing NK-cell markers. Across the whole study: One of eight sequenced donors was HCMV-seronegative; the other seven were seropositive. Broader study findings: Roughly 1.0-8% of CD8+ T cells in about 6 donors belonged to dominant NKG2C+ clonotypes.

Note on this clonotype: The target antigen is unknown.

The TCR beta cDNA came from 5'RACE template switching with UMIs. TCRdb re-called the 5' RACE reads; one entry per CDR3 protein, DNA not given. This table holds 440,000 or so distinct CDR3 sequences. The sequenced material came from blood T cells: a sorted CD56 or NKG2C T cell subset, CD4+ or CD8+ T cells, or bulk PBMC T cells (not recorded which). This receptor was obtained from a woman between 18 and 70 years old in good health.

CDR3 protein: CASNGRLPYEQYF. This rearrangement joins TRBV28 to TRBJ2-7. The CDR3 consists of 13 residues. Germline values: CDR1 MDHEN, CDR2 SYDVKM. Supplemented by reference TRBV28 and TRBJ2-7, the full variable domain reads DVKVTQSSRYLVKRTGEKVFLECVQDMDHENMFWYRQDPGLGLRLIYFSYDVKMKEKGDIPEGYSVSREKKERFSLILESASTNQTSMYLCASNGRLPYEQYFGPGTRLTVT.